The clone carrying this T cell receptor beta chain has a single count. Antigen unknown. The V end was cut by 1 base, the J end by 4 bases, with 10 bases between. This CDR3 spans 14 amino acids. Germline values: CDR1 MGHRA, CDR2 YSYEKL. The authors extracted RNA and reverse transcribed it into cDNA as the sequencing template. The method was immunoSEQ multiplex PCR; TCRdb's version includes in-frame clones alone and lacks a portion of them. The repertoire holds approximately 140,000 clones, with roughly 80% as singletons. Indicated treatment: oral pan-JAK inhibitor, 5-10 mg twice daily. Peripheral blood and lesional scalp punch biopsies were taken from alopecia areata patients. Sorting from PBMCs produced CD4+ and CD8+ T cells. This sample stems from a study of CD8+ T cells in alopecia areata. Study outcomes and limitations: Clonality exceeded that of normal scalp in lesional scalp, most notably in alopecia totalis/universalis. Administration of tofacitinib significantly diminished scalp clonality and expanded CD8+ clones within the top 100.

The chain joins TRBV4-1 to TRBJ1-1; perhaps TRBD1 as D (5 bases). This TCR was sampled from a human donor with alopecia areata. The sequenced sample was CD8+ T cells sorted from blood, obtained at week 4, from a patient treated with tofacitinib. The CDR3 DNA is TGCGCCAGCAGCCAAGGTCCGGGGACCACTGAAGCTTTCTTT. Protein: CASSQGPGTTEAFF.